Listed below are T cell receptor beta chains from one sample, sequenced in a study of long-term antiretroviral therapy in people with HIV. The protocol was immunoSEQ multiplex PCR, while the TCRdb copy is restricted to in-frame clones and leaves out a portion. The data contain 30,000 or so clones, roughly 98% of them singletons. The sequences come from unsorted PBMCs, collected 7.6 years after starting antiretroviral therapy. The receptors derive from a man aged 25-45 years with HIV. CDR3s include the opening cysteine and the closing phenylalanine or tryptophan. Size is stated for part of the rows, as once, few or many counts, or as a class when the clone is expanded.

CDR3,J,V,size
CSVEGGSYNEQFF,TRBJ2-1,TRBV29-1,.
CASSLGIPGYTF,TRBJ1-2,TRBV7-2,.
CASSFFAGGGEQYF,TRBJ2-7,TRBV5-4,.
CASSLGRGDGYTF,TRBJ1-2,TRBV5-1,.
CASSLSGGPNTGELFF,TRBJ2-2,TRBV5-1,.
CAIRGLAGQEVEAFF,TRBJ1-1,TRBV10-3,.
CAIAPWTGSDGYTF,TRBJ1-2,TRBV10-3,.
CASSVGEMDGYTF,TRBJ1-2,TRBV2,.
CASGNRVQGVGELFF,TRBJ2-2,TRBV2,.
CASSTATGGGETQYF,TRBJ2-5,TRBV6-6,.
CASSPNTGELFF,TRBJ2-2,TRBV5-4,.
CASSPRGADTQYF,TRBJ2-3,TRBV19,.
CAISDMGGANQPQHF,TRBJ1-5,TRBV10-3,.
CASSSPNQPQHF,TRBJ1-5,TRBV27,.
CASSPRVLQGDYGYTF,TRBJ1-2,TRBV13,.
CASSHLAAESGAYGYTF,TRBJ1-2,TRBV4-3,.
CASSEVGGSYEQYF,TRBJ2-7,TRBV2,.
CASSASTGISNQPQHF,TRBJ1-5,TRBV10-2,.
CASSPTGFEQYF,TRBJ2-7,TRBV7-2,.
CASSYSPSGIRDTQYF,TRBJ2-3,TRBV6-5,.
CASSAGQGEGSNQPQHF,TRBJ1-5,TRBV7-9,.
CASNRDPAYNEQFF,TRBJ2-1,TRBV6-1,.
CASSLGGGSYEQYF,TRBJ2-7,TRBV19,.
CASSPTGLGQPQHF,TRBJ1-5,TRBV7-9,.
CASSDRYNQPQHF,TRBJ1-5,TRBV25-1,.
CASSEVGTGGSSETQYF,TRBJ2-5,TRBV6-1,.
CASSMQYNEQFF,TRBJ2-1,TRBV2,.
CASSLSPNPPDTQYF,TRBJ2-3,TRBV7-3,.
CASSARGAAYEQYF,TRBJ2-7,TRBV16,.
CASRNEFSTYGYTF,TRBJ1-2,TRBV5-1,once
CASSHRGLDEKLFF,TRBJ1-4,TRBV19,.
CASSAPRGQGAWYGYTF,TRBJ1-2,TRBV5-8,.
CASSEGQSYYEQYF,TRBJ2-7,TRBV5-1,once
CASSASRRTDTQYF,TRBJ2-3,TRBV6-1,.
CASSSNLPWEKLFF,TRBJ1-4,TRBV11-2,once
CASSLRSAATDTQYF,TRBJ2-3,TRBV7-3,.
CAIRTVNTEAFF,TRBJ1-1,TRBV6-6,.
CASSRRGTNEKLFF,TRBJ1-4,TRBV4-1,.
CASSLVDEQFF,TRBJ2-1,TRBV5-8,.
CASTEVAVLTF,TRBJ2-6,TRBV6-1,.
CASSRLGQENYGYTF,TRBJ1-2,TRBV7-3,few
CASSLQALYGYTF,TRBJ1-2,TRBV6-5,.
CASSLQGIYEQYF,TRBJ2-7,TRBV4-2,once
CASSSTGARRITGTFF,TRBJ1-1,TRBV6-5,.
CASSVGLAGGLNEQFF,TRBJ2-1,TRBV9,.
CASSQDGGASYEQYF,TRBJ2-7,TRBV4-1,once
CASSLVGPRDGEKLFF,TRBJ1-4,TRBV7-8,.
CAWSSGVRDTQYF,TRBJ2-3,TRBV30,.
CASSQTGGQGEQYF,TRBJ2-7,TRBV4-2,.
CASEGQGYGYTF,TRBJ1-2,TRBV19,.
CASTSGLGLETQYF,TRBJ2-5,TRBV28,.
CASSERYKNTEAFF,TRBJ1-1,TRBV6-1,.
CATSRERDTQYF,TRBJ2-3,TRBV15,.
CASSYGGNGGYTF,TRBJ1-2,TRBV6-5,.